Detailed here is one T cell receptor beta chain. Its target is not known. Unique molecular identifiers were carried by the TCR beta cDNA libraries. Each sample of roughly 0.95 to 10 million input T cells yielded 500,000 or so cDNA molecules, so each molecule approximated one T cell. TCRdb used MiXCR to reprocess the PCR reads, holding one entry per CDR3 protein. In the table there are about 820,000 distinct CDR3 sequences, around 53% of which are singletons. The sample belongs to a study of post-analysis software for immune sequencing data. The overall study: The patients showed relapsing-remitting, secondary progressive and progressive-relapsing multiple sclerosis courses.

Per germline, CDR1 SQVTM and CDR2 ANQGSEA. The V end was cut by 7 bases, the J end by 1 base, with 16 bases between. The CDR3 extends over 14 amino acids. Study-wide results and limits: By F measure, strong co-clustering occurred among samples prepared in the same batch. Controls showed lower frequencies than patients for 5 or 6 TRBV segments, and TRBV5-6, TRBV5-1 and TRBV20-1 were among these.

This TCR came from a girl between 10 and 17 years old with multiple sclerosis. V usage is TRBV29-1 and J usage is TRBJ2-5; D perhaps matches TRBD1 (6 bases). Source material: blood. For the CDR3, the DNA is TGCAGCGCTTCTCCAGACAGGCGCCAAGAGACCCAGTACTTC. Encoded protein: CSASPDRRQETQYF.